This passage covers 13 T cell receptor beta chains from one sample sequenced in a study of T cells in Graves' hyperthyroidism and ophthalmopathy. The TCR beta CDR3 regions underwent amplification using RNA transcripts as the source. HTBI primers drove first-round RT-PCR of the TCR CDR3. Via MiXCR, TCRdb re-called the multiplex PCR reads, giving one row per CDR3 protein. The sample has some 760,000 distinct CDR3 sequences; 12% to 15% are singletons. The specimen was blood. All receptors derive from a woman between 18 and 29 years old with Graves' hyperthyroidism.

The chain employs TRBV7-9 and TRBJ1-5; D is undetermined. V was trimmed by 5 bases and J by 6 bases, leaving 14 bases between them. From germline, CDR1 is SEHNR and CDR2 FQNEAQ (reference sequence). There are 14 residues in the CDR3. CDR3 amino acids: CASSLPGFGQPQHF. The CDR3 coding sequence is TGTGCCAGCAGCCTGCCCGGATTCGGTCAGCCCCAGCATTTT.

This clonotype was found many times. CDR3 sequence reads: CAWSLHGGTEAFF. DNA of the CDR3: TGTGCCTGGAGTCTTCACGGGGGGACTGAAGCTTTCTTT. The chain employs TRBV30 and TRBJ1-1; possible D gene TRBD1, 5 bases. V dropped 2 bases and J dropped 5 bases, with 12 bases sitting between them. Germline CDR1 is GTSNPN and CDR2 is SVGIG (reference sequence). This CDR3 comprises 13 residues.

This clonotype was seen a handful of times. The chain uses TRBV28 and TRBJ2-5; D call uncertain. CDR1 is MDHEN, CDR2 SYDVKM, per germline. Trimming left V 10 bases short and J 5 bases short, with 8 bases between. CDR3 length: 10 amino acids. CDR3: CATLQETQYF. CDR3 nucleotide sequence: TGTGCCACTCTCCAGGAGACCCAGTACTTC.

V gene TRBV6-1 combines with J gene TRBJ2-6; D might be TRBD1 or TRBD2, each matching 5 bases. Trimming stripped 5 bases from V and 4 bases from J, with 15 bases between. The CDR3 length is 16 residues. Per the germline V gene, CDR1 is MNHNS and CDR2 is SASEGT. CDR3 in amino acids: CASSRGVRPGANVLTF. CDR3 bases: TGTGCCAGCAGTCGAGGGGTCAGGCCGGGGGCCAACGTCCTGACTTTC.

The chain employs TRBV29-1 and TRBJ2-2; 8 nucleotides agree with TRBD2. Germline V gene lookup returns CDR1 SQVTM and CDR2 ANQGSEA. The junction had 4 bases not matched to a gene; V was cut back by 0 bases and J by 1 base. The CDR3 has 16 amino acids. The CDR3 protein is CSVEDWSGRNTGELFF. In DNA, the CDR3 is TGCAGCGTTGAAGATTGGAGCGGGAGGAACACCGGGGAGCTGTTTTTT.

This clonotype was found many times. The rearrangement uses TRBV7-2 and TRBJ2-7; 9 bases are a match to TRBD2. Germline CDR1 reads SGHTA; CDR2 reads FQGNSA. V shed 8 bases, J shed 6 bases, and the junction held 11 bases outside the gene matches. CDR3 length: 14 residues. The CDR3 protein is CASGKGLAGSEQYF. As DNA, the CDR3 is TGTGCCAGCGGGAAAGGGCTAGCGGGAAGCGAGCAGTACTTC.

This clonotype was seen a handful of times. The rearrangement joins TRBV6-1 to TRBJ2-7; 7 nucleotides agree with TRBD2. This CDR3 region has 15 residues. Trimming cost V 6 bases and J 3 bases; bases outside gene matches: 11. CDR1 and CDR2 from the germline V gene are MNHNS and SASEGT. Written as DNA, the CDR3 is TGTGCCAGCAGGGAACAACCGGGACTAAACTACGAGCAGTACTTC. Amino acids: CASREQPGLNYEQYF.

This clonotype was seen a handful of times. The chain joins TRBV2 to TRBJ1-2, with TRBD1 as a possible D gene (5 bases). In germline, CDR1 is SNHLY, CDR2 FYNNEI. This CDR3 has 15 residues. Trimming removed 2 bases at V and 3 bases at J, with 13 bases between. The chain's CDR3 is CASSELKGKDYGYTF. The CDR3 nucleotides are TGTGCCAGCAGTGAATTGAAGGGGAAGGACTATGGCTACACCTTC.

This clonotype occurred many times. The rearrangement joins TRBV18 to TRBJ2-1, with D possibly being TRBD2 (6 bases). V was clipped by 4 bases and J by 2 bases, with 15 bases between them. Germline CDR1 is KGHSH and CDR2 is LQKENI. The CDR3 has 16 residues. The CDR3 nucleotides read TGTGCCAGCTCACGAGTGATGGAGGGGACCTACAATGAGCAGTTCTTC. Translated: CASSRVMEGTYNEQFF.

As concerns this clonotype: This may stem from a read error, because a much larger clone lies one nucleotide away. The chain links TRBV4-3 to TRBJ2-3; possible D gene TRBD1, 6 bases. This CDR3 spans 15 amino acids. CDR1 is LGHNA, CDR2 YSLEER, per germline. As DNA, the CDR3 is TGCGCCGGCAGCACCGCAGGGGCTAGCACAGATACGCAGTATTTT. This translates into CAGSTAGASTDTQYF.

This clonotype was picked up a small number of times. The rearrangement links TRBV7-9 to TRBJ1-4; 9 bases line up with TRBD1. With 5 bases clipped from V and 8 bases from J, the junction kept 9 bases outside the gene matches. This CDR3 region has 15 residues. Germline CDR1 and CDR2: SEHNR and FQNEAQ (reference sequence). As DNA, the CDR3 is TGTGCCAGCAGCCCCAGTCGGACAGGGGACGAAAAACTGTTTTTT. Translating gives CASSPSRTGDEKLFF.

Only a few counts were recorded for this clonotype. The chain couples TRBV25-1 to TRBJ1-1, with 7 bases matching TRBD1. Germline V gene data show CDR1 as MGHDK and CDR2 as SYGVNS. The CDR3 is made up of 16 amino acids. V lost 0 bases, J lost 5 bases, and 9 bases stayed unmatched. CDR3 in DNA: TGTGCCAGCAGTGAATACTCGGCAGGGGGGGCGACTGAAGCTTTCTTT. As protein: CASSEYSAGGATEAFF.

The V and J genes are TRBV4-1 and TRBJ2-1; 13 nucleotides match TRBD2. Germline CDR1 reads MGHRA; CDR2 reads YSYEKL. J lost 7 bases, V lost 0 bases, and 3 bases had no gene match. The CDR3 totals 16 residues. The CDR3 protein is CASSQDALAGGNEQFF. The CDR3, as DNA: TGCGCCAGCAGCCAAGATGCACTAGCGGGAGGGAATGAGCAGTTCTTC.